These T cell receptor beta chains were read from a single sample in a study of T-cell memory formation after mild COVID-19. TCRdb redid the calling of the 5' RACE reads with MiXCR, one entry per CDR3 protein. In the table there are approximately 350,000 distinct CDR3 sequences, around 27% of which are singletons. The sequenced sample consisted of PBMCs or a T cell subset sorted from them (not recorded which). These receptors were obtained from an adult woman who had mild COVID-19 (a few samples of this study predate the infection). Cell type and time point are not known. Each CDR3 is given with its conserved first and last residue. The D gene is left open where the match is weak. A clone size is listed for some rows: how often the clone was seen (once, few, many), or a class if it is expanded.

size	V	J	D	DNA	CDR3
few	TRBV12-3/TRBV12-4	TRBJ2-3	-	TGTGCCAGCAGTTTATGGGGTCGGGGCACAGATACGCAGTATTTT	CASSLWGRGTDTQYF
few	TRBV10-2	TRBJ2-7	TRBD2	TGCGCCAGCACGGTGGGGGGGATCCTCTACGAGCAGTACTTC	CASTVGGILYEQYF
many	TRBV5-1	TRBJ2-1	-	TGCGCCAGCAGCTTGGGGCAGTTTAACGATGAGCAGTTCTTC	CASSLGQFNDEQFF
few	TRBV20-1	TRBJ2-3	-	TGCAGTGCTAGACCGGGACCACCCACAGATACGCAGTATTTT	CSARPGPPTDTQYF
-	TRBV6-2/TRBV6-3	TRBJ2-7	-	TGTGCCAGCAGTTCGTACGGGGGAGTCTACGAGCAGTACTTC	CASSSYGGVYEQYF
few	TRBV7-2	TRBJ2-3	-	TGTGCCAGCAGCTCCTACAGGAGACTCACAGATACGCAGTATTTT	CASSSYRRLTDTQYF
-	TRBV4-1	TRBJ2-2	-	TGCGCCAGCAGCCAACAGGGGACCGGGGAGCTGTTTTTT	CASSQQGTGELFF
few	TRBV12-3/TRBV12-4	TRBJ1-1	-	TGTGCCAGCAGCCTCGCAATGAACACTGAAGCTTTCTTT	CASSLAMNTEAFF
-	TRBV30	TRBJ1-2	-	TGTGCCTGGAGCCGCCTCCTACCTCCCCCCTATGGCTACACCTTC	CAWSRLLPPPYGYTF
few	TRBV7-9	TRBJ2-2	-	TGTGCCAGCCGTTATCCGGGAGCATACACCGGGGAGCTGTTTTTT	CASRYPGAYTGELFF
few	TRBV5-4	TRBJ1-1	-	TGTGCCAGCAGCTGGCGGGCGCTGAACACTGAAGCTTTCTTT	CASSWRALNTEAFF
few	TRBV4-3	TRBJ2-5	-	TGCGCCAGCAGCCAAGAGGCGGTCGGGCGTGTGGAGACCCAGTACTTC	CASSQEAVGRVETQYF
few	TRBV5-1	TRBJ2-7	-	TGCGCCAGCAGCCCACCGGGACTCTACGAGCAGTACTTC	CASSPPGLYEQYF
few	TRBV2	TRBJ2-3	TRBD2	TGTGCCAGCAGCCCCCTAGCGGGGGTAAGCACAGATACGCAGTATTTT	CASSPLAGVSTDTQYF
many	TRBV6-6	TRBJ2-3	-	TGTGCCAGCCGCCCGGGGTTCCGAGGTATGGGCACAGATACGCAGTATTTT	CASRPGFRGMGTDTQYF
once	TRBV4-3	TRBJ2-7	-	TGCGCCAGCAGCCAAGTAATTGGCTTAGCCTACGAGCAGTACTTC	CASSQVIGLAYEQYF
-	TRBV20-1	TRBJ1-4	TRBD1	TGCAGTGCTAGAGGAGGACAGGAAGAGAAACTGTTTTTT	CSARGGQEEKLFF
-	TRBV24-1	TRBJ2-5	-	TGTGCCACCAGTGATTATAAGGACTCTTCAGAGACCCAGTACTTC	CATSDYKDSSETQYF
-	TRBV30	TRBJ2-7	-	TGTGCCTGGAGTGTAATGTCCCACGAGCAGTACTTC	CAWSVMSHEQYF
-	TRBV7-6	TRBJ1-6	-	TGTGCCAGCAGCTTAGGAACCGGGACAACGGGCAATTCACCCCTCCACTTT	CASSLGTGTTGNSPLHF
-	TRBV5-6	TRBJ2-1	TRBD2	TGTGCCAGCAGCTCTGGTGGGGGACTAGCGGGTTACAATGAGCAGTTCTTC	CASSSGGGLAGYNEQFF
few	TRBV29-1	TRBJ2-5	-	TGCAGCGTTCGACTACGCCAGACCCAGTACTTC	CSVRLRQTQYF
few	TRBV5-1	TRBJ2-3	TRBD2	TGCGCCAGCAGCTTGGGAGCTAGCGGAGCCACAGATACGCAGTATTTT	CASSLGASGATDTQYF
-	TRBV12-3/TRBV12-4	TRBJ1-2	-	TGTGCCAGCAGTTTTAATTTAATGGGGAATGGTGGCCGTTATGGCTACACCTTC	CASSFNLMGNGGRYGYTF
-	TRBV5-5	TRBJ2-2	-	TGTGCCAGCAGCCAGGGACCCCTAATAAACACCGGGGAGCTGTTTTTT	CASSQGPLINTGELFF
-	TRBV5-6	TRBJ2-6	-	TGTGCCAGCAGCTTGTCCCACTACTCTGGGGCCAACGTCCTGACTTTC	CASSLSHYSGANVLTF
-	TRBV6-6	TRBJ1-2	TRBD1	TGTGCCAGCAGCAGGGGACAGGGGGGATCGTCTACAGGCTACACCTTC	CASSRGQGGSSTGYTF